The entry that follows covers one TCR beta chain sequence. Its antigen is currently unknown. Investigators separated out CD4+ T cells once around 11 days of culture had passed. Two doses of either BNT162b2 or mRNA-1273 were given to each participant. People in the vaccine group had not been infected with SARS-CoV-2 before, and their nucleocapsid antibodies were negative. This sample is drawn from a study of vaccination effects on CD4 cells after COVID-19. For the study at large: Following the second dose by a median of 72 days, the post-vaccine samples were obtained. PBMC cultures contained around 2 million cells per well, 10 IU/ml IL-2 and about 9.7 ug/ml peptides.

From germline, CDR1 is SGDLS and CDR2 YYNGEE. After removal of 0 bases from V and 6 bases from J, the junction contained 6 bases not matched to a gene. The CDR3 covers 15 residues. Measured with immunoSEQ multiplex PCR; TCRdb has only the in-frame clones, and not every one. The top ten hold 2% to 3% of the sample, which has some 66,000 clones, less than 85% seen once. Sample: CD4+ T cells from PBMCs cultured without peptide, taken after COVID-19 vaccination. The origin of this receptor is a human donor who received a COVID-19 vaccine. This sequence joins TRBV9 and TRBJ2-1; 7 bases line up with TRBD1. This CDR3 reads CASSVASGGRNEQFF. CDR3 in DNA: TGTGCCAGCAGCGTAGCGTCAGGGGGTCGCAATGAGCAGTTCTTC.